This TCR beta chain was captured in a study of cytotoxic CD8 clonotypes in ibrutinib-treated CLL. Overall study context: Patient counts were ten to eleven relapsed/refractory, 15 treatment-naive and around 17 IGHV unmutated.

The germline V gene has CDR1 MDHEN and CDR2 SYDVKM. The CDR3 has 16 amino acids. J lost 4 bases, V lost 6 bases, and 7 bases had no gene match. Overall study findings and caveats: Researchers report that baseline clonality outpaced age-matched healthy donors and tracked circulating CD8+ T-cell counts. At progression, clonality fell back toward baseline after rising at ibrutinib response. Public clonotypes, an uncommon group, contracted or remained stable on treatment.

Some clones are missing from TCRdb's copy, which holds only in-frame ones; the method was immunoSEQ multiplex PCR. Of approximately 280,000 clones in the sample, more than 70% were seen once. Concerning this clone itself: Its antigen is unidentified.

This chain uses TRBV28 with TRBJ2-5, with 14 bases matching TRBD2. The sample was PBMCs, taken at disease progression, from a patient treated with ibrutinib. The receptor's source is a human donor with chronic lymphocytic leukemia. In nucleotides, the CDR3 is TGTGCCAGCAGCCATCGACTAGCGGGAGGGGGAGAGACCCAGTACTTC. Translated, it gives CASSHRLAGGGETQYF.